This T cell receptor (beta chain) was retrieved from a study of CXCR3-negative and CXCR3-positive naive CD8 T cells. Findings and limits, study-wide: Much lower diversity was found in memory CD8+ cells, while both naive subsets had comparably high diversity.

CDR3 size: 15 residues. CDR1 is MNHEY and CDR2 is SVGEGT in the germline V gene. Using triplicate sorts, some 300,000 cells were collected each time from every CD8+ T cell subset. The TRB libraries of cDNA were built by UMI-labeled 5' RACE. TCRdb re-analyzed the 5' RACE reads; it lists each CDR3 protein once, without DNA. This table holds 45,000 to 70,000 distinct CDR3 sequences. A note on this clonotype: What it binds is unknown.

The TCR originated in a human donor in good health. Some clones in this sample may be carry-over from other donors' samples. The sample comprised memory CD8+ T cells from blood. This chain uses TRBV6-2 or TRBV6-3 with TRBJ2-7; the D call from TCRdb, TRBD1, cannot be confirmed without DNA. The CDR3 sequence: CASTTGAGHSYEQYF.